This T cell receptor (beta chain) is from a study of CD8+ T cells in alopecia areata. A remark on this clone: Its antigen is still unknown.

The length of the CDR3 is 13 residues. The V end was cut by 10 bases, the J end by 2 bases, with 13 bases between. Per the germline V gene, CDR1 is MNHEY and CDR2 is SVGAGI. Isolated RNA was reverse transcribed into cDNA used as the sequencing template. Here immunoSEQ multiplex PCR was the method, and the copy in TCRdb shows in-frame clones only, minus some. In the table there are more than 95,000 clones, roughly two fifths of which are singletons. Study-wide findings and caveats: Researchers report lesional scalp, most notably alopecia totalis/universalis, outstripped normal scalp in clonality. Mice showed clearer TCR sharing than patients did, a gap that was possibly HLA-related. Scalp samples also contribute reads from the resident alphabeta T cells found in normal skin.

Punch biopsies of lesional scalp, plus peripheral blood, were taken from alopecia areata patients. The chain uses TRBV6-5 and TRBJ2-3, with a possible D match to TRBD2 (5 bases). This TCR was recovered from a human donor with alopecia areata. The sequenced sample was CD4+ T cells sorted from blood. Here the CDR3 reads CATQREYTDTQYF. The CDR3, as DNA: TGTGCCACCCAGAGGGAGTACACAGATACGCAGTATTTT.